This T cell receptor beta chain was documented in a study of breast tumors, draining lymph nodes, adjacent tissues. The study's findings and limits: Tumor TCR diversity was below lymph nodes but above nontumor tissue. Most tumor T cells seemingly derive from lymph node, then expand in tumor.

Axillary draining lymph nodes of breast cancer patients supplied the node samples. This clonotype has ten or more counts. What it recognizes is unknown. Germline assignment: CDR1 SGHNT and CDR2 YENEEA. V lost 5 bases and J lost 11; bases outside the gene matches: 14. This CDR3 comprises 16 residues. MiXCR, run by TCRdb on the multiplex PCR reads, gives a single entry per CDR3 protein. The table includes 150,000 to 200,000 distinct CDR3 sequences, around a third detected once. V usage is TRBV11-3 and J usage is TRBJ1-4, with 10 bases lining up with TRBD1. The sequence was collected from a female donor with breast cancer. Some clones in this sample may be carry-over from other donors' samples. Source material: axillary lymph node tissue. The CDR3 is CASSLAPGTGVLKLFF. The CDR3 DNA is TGTGCCAGCAGCCTAGCTCCCGGGACAGGGGTCTTGAAACTGTTTTTT.